This TCR beta chain appears in the sequencing data of a study of T cell responses to AZD1222 COVID-19 vaccine. Whole-study results and caveats: CD4 TCRs linked to vaccination spanned spike, dominating at 160-218 and 743-854. Donors in the cohort were predominantly white British and more often female, and clonal diversity was possibly underestimated.

V lost 7 bases and J lost 0, with 9 bases in between. CDR1 MRHNA and CDR2 SNTAGT come from the germline V gene. The CDR3 has 13 residues. Points on this clone: Its antigen is currently unknown.

Sequenced by immunoSEQ multiplex PCR; TCRdb stores in-frame clones only, minus some. The data contain 57,000 or so clones, roughly four fifths of them singletons. The receptor comes from an adult who received the AZD1222 COVID-19 vaccine. V is TRBV6-4 and J is TRBJ1-1; D is undetermined. The sample consisted of peripheral blood, taken 28 days after the second AZD1222 dose. CDR3 DNA: TGTGCCAGCAAGAGAAACATGAACACTGAAGCTTTCTTT. Amino acids: CASKRNMNTEAFF.